This T cell receptor (beta chain) is drawn from a study of T cell changes during pregnancy in multiple sclerosis (dated by TCRdb to about 2019). Regarding the complete study: The study looked at changes in the T cell repertoire across pregnancy in women with multiple sclerosis.

Libraries were constructed by the immunoSEQ multiplex PCR assay. TCRdb took this table from immuneACCESS and kept in-frame rearrangements with V and J called. Such tables lack part of the clones; where checked against another copy, unresolved V genes explain under half of the gap, and the rest is unexplained. The sample data list some 70,000 clones, and about 91% of these were observed just once. The ten largest make up 1.3% of the sample. The table lists this clone with a count of one. There is no known antigen for this receptor. No base quality values were provided; no much bigger clone lies one nucleotide off. The CDR3 runs 13 amino acids, cysteine and phenylalanine included. Only CDR3 DNA is held: 39 bases, read in frame from base 1. V loses 4 bases of germline sequence and J loses 2 bases, and the interval between the two ends is 9 bases. In the germline V gene, CDR1 corresponds to MDHEN and CDR2 to SYDVKM.

This chain is built from TRBV28 and TRBJ2-7; a weak D assignment points to TRBD1 (5 bases agree). The sample in question was peripheral blood, obtained in the second trimester of pregnancy. This TCR came from a female donor in good health, enrolled as a control in a pregnancy study. The nucleotide sequence is given as TGTGCCAGCAGTTCCCCAGGGACCTACGAGCAGTACTTC. Translated, this is CASSSPGTYEQYF.